This is a list of T cell receptor beta chains from one sample in a study of T-cell memory formation after mild COVID-19. From the 5' RACE reads, TCRdb called clonotypes with MiXCR, one entry per CDR3 protein. The sample includes 170,000 or so distinct CDR3 sequences, roughly a fifth of them seen just once. Sequencing was performed on PBMCs or a T cell subset sorted from them (not recorded which). These receptors originate from an adult woman who had mild COVID-19 (a few samples of this study predate the infection). Cell type and time point are not known. CDR3s include the opening cysteine and the closing phenylalanine or tryptophan. A D gene is named only where the DNA matches it firmly.

CDR3 protein | D gene | J gene | V gene
CSVLDSGTSGPYEQYF | TRBD2 | TRBJ2-7 | TRBV29-1
CASSFVPGTGAQDEQFF | TRBD1 | TRBJ2-1 | TRBV5-6
CAGSFYRRNSNQPQHF | - | TRBJ1-5 | TRBV4-3
CATSDFTGDYKSTDTQYF | TRBD1 | TRBJ2-3 | TRBV24-1
CASSPGQNEQFF | - | TRBJ2-1 | TRBV6-2/TRBV6-3
CASSWGSGTGELFF | - | TRBJ2-2 | TRBV13
CASSSPPQETQYF | - | TRBJ2-5 | TRBV5-5
CASSLAGGPHEQYF | - | TRBJ2-7 | TRBV7-6
CASTVGYAGAYNEQFF | TRBD2 | TRBJ2-1 | TRBV7-2
CATTPTGSGSPEQFF | TRBD2 | TRBJ2-1 | TRBV12-3/TRBV12-4
CASSLEGPLVLRSYEQYF | - | TRBJ2-7 | TRBV27